This T cell receptor (beta chain) was observed in a study of CD8+ T cells in alopecia areata (dated by TCRdb to 2016 to 2019). Regarding the study in general: Treated patients were enrolled in an open-label pilot trial of oral tofacitinib at 5 to 10 mg twice daily for moderate-to-severe alopecia areata. Amplification of TCRbeta CDR3 regions was done by immunoSEQ multiplex PCR using 35 Vbeta forward primers and 13 Jbeta reverse primers. Biopsies were taken from tofacitinib-treated patients at baseline and again at 4 and 24 weeks into treatment, and several of those patients also had a later scalp biopsy. In both human patients and the C3H/HeJ mouse model, the study applied high-throughput TCRbeta sequencing to look at T cell clonal expansion in alopecia areata. For the treated patients, the SALT score, which quantifies what percentage of scalp surface area is affected, served as the measure of disease severity. Clonality in the scalp was compared among normal scalp (n=4), patchy alopecia areata scalp (n=8), and alopecia totalis/universalis scalp (n=8). On the human side, TCRbeta sequencing was run on scalp tissue and on sorted CD4+ and CD8+ peripheral blood T cells from healthy controls and from alopecia areata patients with either patchy or totalis/universalis disease. Patients received tofacitinib for 6 to 18 months and were then followed off drug for 6 months to check for delayed response and recurrence. RNA was extracted with the PAXgene miRNA kit for fixed scalp, the miRNeasy kit for PBMCs, and the RNeasy kit for mouse skin.

What the authors observed across the whole study: Unlike mouse skin, which is dominated by gammadelta T cells, normal human skin has resident alphabeta T cells that are also sequenced, and this complicates analysis of the scalp TCR repertoire. Shared TCR sequences between patients were less evident than in mice, which may be partly attributable to HLA diversity in the patient population. During tofacitinib treatment, many expanded lesional clones remained in scalp and blood, and this persistence may partly explain relapse after treatment is stopped. Tofacitinib significantly lowered scalp clonality and the number of expanded CD8+ clones among the top 100 scalp clones. Because the treated cohort was small and had just a single nonresponder, larger studies are needed to establish links between baseline CD8+ expansion and response. Higher clonality and more expanded CD8+ clones were observed in lesional scalp than in normal scalp, particularly in alopecia totalis/universalis, a finding suggestive of antigenic drive.

Libraries were constructed by the immunoSEQ multiplex PCR assay. For TCR sequencing, RNA was extracted from every sample and reverse transcribed into cDNA to serve as template. SuperScript III was used for first-strand cDNA synthesis, primed with a 2:1 mix of oligo-dT and random hexamers. A synthetic immune receptor repertoire was used to assess amplification bias, and residual bias was removed computationally. As for the original processing: Raw reads were preprocessed to remove errors, and CDR3 was defined by IMGT conventions from the conserved cysteine to phenylalanine. Clonality was calculated as 1 minus Shannon entropy normalized by log2 of the number of productive unique TCRs. Whether scalp clones were CD4 or CD8 was inferred by matching scalp TCRbeta sequences against CD4 and CD8 repertoires sorted from blood. TCRdb retrieved this table from immuneACCESS and kept in-frame rearrangements only. Not all clones are present; in checked studies, unresolved V genes account for under half, and no reason is known for the remainder. The DNA was the basis for D and trimming; V, J and clone size are from that table. The table for this sample lists approximately 210,000 clones; more than 50% of them were counted only once. The ten largest make up 1% of the sample.

Reading the germline V gene gives CDR1 SGHTA and CDR2 FQGNSA. At the junction V is shortened by 1 base and J by 3 bases, with 3 bases in between. The CDR3 spans 13 residues, from the cysteine through the phenylalanine. The sequence is cut down to CDR3 DNA, 39 bases in frame from base 1. This clone was seen a few times. There is no known antigen for this receptor. There are no base qualities to consult, and no much larger clone falls within one base. The time point label, as the study defines it: less than 30 weeks on oral tofacitinib. Taken with the paper, the label for treatment or condition translates to: oral pan-JAK inhibitor, 5-10 mg twice daily. From alopecia areata patients, peripheral blood was collected along with lesional scalp punch biopsies. PBMCs were isolated by density centrifugation and stained for CD3, CD4 and CD8, after which CD4+ and CD8+ T cells were sorted on a FACSAria.

The sequencing here drew on CD4+ T cells sorted from blood, taken at week 24, from a patient treated with tofacitinib. Recombination joined TRBV7-2 with TRBJ1-4; the D gene assignment is ambiguous. The sequence was obtained from a human donor with alopecia areata. Here is the DNA: TGTGCCAGCAGCTTAGGAGCTAATGAAAAACTGTTTTTT. This sequence encodes CASSLGANEKLFF.